The rows below give T cell receptor beta chains drawn from one sample of a study of T cells in Graves' hyperthyroidism and ophthalmopathy. A single record per CDR3 protein comes from TCRdb applying MiXCR to the multiplex PCR reads. This table has a few hundred thousand distinct CDR3 sequences, 15% to 20% appearing once. The sequenced sample was blood. The receptors were sampled from a young woman with Graves' ophthalmopathy. CDR3s include the opening cysteine and the closing phenylalanine or tryptophan. D genes are given only for firm matches. Clone sizes are given selectively: once, few, many, or a class where the clone is expanded.

v_gene	j_gene	abundance	d_gene	CDR3nt	CDR3aa
TRBV20-1	TRBJ2-1	many	-	TGCAGTGCTCCGAAGCGGGAGCAGTTCTTC	CSAPKREQFF
TRBV6-1	TRBJ1-5	-	TRBD1	TGTGCCAGCAGTGAAATCCACCCGGGACGGACAGGGGGCGGTGATCAGCCCCAGCATTTT	CASSEIHPGRTGGGDQPQHF
TRBV6-1	TRBJ1-2	many	-	TGTGCCAGCAGTGAGAATGGGATGGTCTATGGCTACACCTTC	CASSENGMVYGYTF
TRBV6-1	TRBJ2-3	-	-	TGTGCCAGCAGAGGGCGACCTAGCACAGATACGCAGTATTTT	CASRGRPSTDTQYF
TRBV18	TRBJ2-5	many	-	TGTGCCAGCTCGCGCCCAGGAGAGACCCAGTACTTC	CASSRPGETQYF
TRBV15	TRBJ2-7	-	-	TGTGCCACCAGCAGAGGTAGGAGCCAAACTTCCTACGAGCAGTACTTC	CATSRGRSQTSYEQYF
TRBV7-8	TRBJ1-1	many	-	TGTGCCAGCAGCTCACGCAGTGGAGACACTGAAGCTTTCTTT	CASSSRSGDTEAFF
TRBV14	TRBJ2-1	-	TRBD2	TGTGCCAGCAGCCCCTTAGCGGGAGTCCGCAATGAGCAGTTCTTC	CASSPLAGVRNEQFF
TRBV10-3	TRBJ2-5	many	-	TGTGCCATCAGTGGATCGGGGATCCAAGAGACCCAGTACTTC	CAISGSGIQETQYF
TRBV28	TRBJ2-7	many	TRBD2	TGTGCCAGCAGTATAAGGACTAGCGGGAATTTTCTCGAGCAGTACTTC	CASSIRTSGNFLEQYF
TRBV6-2/TRBV6-3	TRBJ1-5	many	-	TGTGCCAGCAGTTCAACACCAAATCAGCCCCAGCATTTT	CASSSTPNQPQHF
TRBV30	TRBJ2-1	many	TRBD2	TGTGCCTGGACCGCCGGGACTAGCGGCAATGAGCAGTTCTTC	CAWTAGTSGNEQFF
TRBV9	TRBJ2-1	-	TRBD2	TGTGCCAGCAGCCCCCGGGGTAGCGGGATCCCCTCCTACAATGAGCAGTTCTTC	CASSPRGSGIPSYNEQFF
TRBV18	TRBJ2-1	many	TRBD2	TGTGCCAGCTCACTACCGGGACTAGCGGGAGAGCAGTTCTTC	CASSLPGLAGEQFF
TRBV10-3	TRBJ2-1	-	TRBD2	TGTGCCACCCTAGCTAGCGGGACCCTCTACGATGAGCAGTTCTTC	CATLASGTLYDEQFF
TRBV27	TRBJ2-1	many	TRBD2	TGTGCCAGCAGTCCCCAACTAGCGGGGCAATACAATGAGCAGTTCTTC	CASSPQLAGQYNEQFF
TRBV12-3/TRBV12-4	TRBJ2-1	-	-	TGTGCCAGCAGTTTATCGGGCGACAGTGAGCAGTTCTTC	CASSLSGDSEQFF
TRBV5-1	TRBJ2-7	many	-	TGCGCCAGCAGCTTAGATGGTAGCTTCGACGAGCAGTACTTC	CASSLDGSFDEQYF
TRBV6-2/TRBV6-3	TRBJ2-7	few	TRBD2	TGTGCCAGCAGTCCTATCAGCGGGAGGCCCTACGAGCAGTACTTC	CASSPISGRPYEQYF
TRBV7-2	TRBJ2-1	many	TRBD2	TGTGCCAGCTCCGGGACGGGGGGGTACAATGAGCAGTTCTTC	CASSGTGGYNEQFF
TRBV5-1	TRBJ2-1	-	-	TGCGCCAGCAGCTTGACGGGAGAAGGGCAGTTCTTC	CASSLTGEGQFF
TRBV29-1	TRBJ2-1	many	TRBD1	TGCAGCGTTGAAGATCTGGGACAGGACAATGAGCAGTTCTTC	CSVEDLGQDNEQFF
TRBV30	TRBJ2-7	few	-	TGTGCCTGGAGTACTGGGGGCAACTACGAGCAGTACTTC	CAWSTGGNYEQYF
TRBV6-1	TRBJ2-7	-	TRBD1	TGTGCCAGCAGACCCGAGACAGGGGGAATGTACGAGCAGTACTTC	CASRPETGGMYEQYF
TRBV30	TRBJ2-1	few	-	TGTGCCTGGGGGCAAGTGAATGAGCAGTTCTTC	CAWGQVNEQFF
TRBV19	TRBJ1-1	-	-	TGTGCCAGTAGTATTGGCAGGAAGAACACTGAAGCTTTCTTT	CASSIGRKNTEAFF
TRBV28	TRBJ2-7	many	-	TGTGCCAGCAGTCCATGGGCGGCAAACTACGAGCAGTACTTC	CASSPWAANYEQYF
TRBV12-3/TRBV12-4	TRBJ2-2	many	-	TGTGCCAGCAGTCACGACAGGATTAACACCGGGGAGCTGTTTTTT	CASSHDRINTGELFF
TRBV14	TRBJ2-6	-	-	TGTGCCAGCAGCCATGGATATTCTAAGGAGTCAGGGGCCAACGTCCTGACTTTC	CASSHGYSKESGANVLTF
TRBV11-2	TRBJ2-7	many	TRBD1	TGTGCCAGCAGCCCAATCGGATACGGACAGGTCCCCTACGAGCAGTACTTC	CASSPIGYGQVPYEQYF
TRBV7-6	TRBJ2-5	few	-	TGTGCCAGCAGCTTTTCACCGGGAGAGGAGACCCAGTACTTC	CASSFSPGEETQYF
TRBV5-1	TRBJ2-1	many	-	TGCGCCAGCAGCCCCACGTCGGACTGGTTATTCAATGAGCAGTTCTTC	CASSPTSDWLFNEQFF
TRBV7-2	TRBJ1-1	many	TRBD1	TGTGCCAGCAGCTCGACGGGAGGACAGGCCGCTAAGGCTTTCTTT	CASSSTGGQAAKAFF
TRBV7-2	TRBJ2-3	many	TRBD1	TGTGCCAGCAGCTTAACAGGGGGCCTCAGCACAGATACGCAGTATTTT	CASSLTGGLSTDTQYF
TRBV18	TRBJ1-5	-	TRBD1	TGTGCCAGCTCAGAGACAGGGCTCCGGGAGCCCCAGCATTTT	CASSETGLREPQHF
TRBV11-3	TRBJ2-1	many	TRBD2	TGTGCCAGCAGCCCCAGGATAGCGGGAGGACACTACAATGAGCAGTTCTTC	CASSPRIAGGHYNEQFF
TRBV4-1	TRBJ2-7	many	-	TGCGCCAGCAGCCAAGTGTCAGGGCCGAGCTACGAGCAGTACTTC	CASSQVSGPSYEQYF
TRBV11-3	TRBJ2-5	-	-	TGTGCCAGCAGCTTAGATGGGGGAATTCAAGAGACCCAGTACTTC	CASSLDGGIQETQYF
TRBV27	TRBJ2-3	few	TRBD2	TGTGCCAGCTGGGTAGCGGGATCTAGCACAGATACGCAGTATTTT	CASWVAGSSTDTQYF
TRBV12-3/TRBV12-4	TRBJ2-2	-	-	TGTGCCAGCAGTATTCTTGGGGCCTCGAACACCGGGGAGCTGTTTTTT	CASSILGASNTGELFF
TRBV9	TRBJ2-3	-	-	TGTGCCAGCAGCGTAGAACCAGGTATCGGTACGCAGTATTTT	CASSVEPGIGTQYF
TRBV13	TRBJ2-7	many	TRBD2	TGTGCCAGCACCCTAGGACTAGCGGGAGGCGAGCAGTACTTC	CASTLGLAGGEQYF
TRBV10-3	TRBJ2-2	-	TRBD1	TGTGCCATCCGGACAGGGGGTGCCAACACCGGGGAGCTGTTTTTT	CAIRTGGANTGELFF
TRBV19	TRBJ2-7	few	TRBD2	TGTGCCAGTAGTATAGTTGCGGGGGTACCCTCCTACGAGCAGTACTTC	CASSIVAGVPSYEQYF
TRBV28	TRBJ2-2	many	-	TGTGCCAGCAGTTTTCAGGGCGGAACCGGGGAGCTGTTTTTT	CASSFQGGTGELFF
TRBV20-1	TRBJ1-2	many	TRBD1	TGCAGTGCTAGTCTAGCAGGGGGCCTTAACTATGGCTACACCTTC	CSASLAGGLNYGYTF
TRBV5-1	TRBJ1-1	many	-	TGCGCCAGCAGCTTGGGGCCGGCGCAGATGAACACTGAAGCTTTCTTT	CASSLGPAQMNTEAFF
TRBV25-1	TRBJ1-2	few	TRBD1	TGTGCCAGCAGTGATAGACAGGGGGCCTCCGATGGCTACACCTTC	CASSDRQGASDGYTF
TRBV6-2/TRBV6-3	TRBJ2-7	-	TRBD1	TGTGCCAGCAGTACCCCGGGACAGTACTACGAGCAGTACTTC	CASSTPGQYYEQYF
TRBV29-1	TRBJ1-2	-	-	TGCAGCGTTGGCCCGTCTATCCCTAACTATGGCTACACCTTC	CSVGPSIPNYGYTF
TRBV27	TRBJ2-7	-	-	TGTGCCAGCAGTTCGGGACCACAAACGGTCGAGCAGTACTTC	CASSSGPQTVEQYF
TRBV7-6	TRBJ2-1	few	TRBD1	TGTGCCAGTCAAACAGACAGGGGGGTCTACAATGAGCAGTTCTTC	CASQTDRGVYNEQFF
TRBV28	TRBJ1-3	-	-	TGTGCCAGCAGTTTGATGCTCTACTCTGGAAACACCATATATTTT	CASSLMLYSGNTIYF
TRBV28	TRBJ2-1	many	-	TGTGCCAGCAGTACGCGGGTTAATGAGCAGTTCTTC	CASSTRVNEQFF